Sequencing of this T cell receptor (beta chain) was carried out in a study of blood T cells in healthy people across ages. The CDR3 sequence is 16 residues long. Germline-derived CDR1 and CDR2 are MNHNY and SVGAGI (reference sequence). After removal of 6 bases from V and 6 bases from J, the junction contained 10 bases not matched to a gene. The authors ran a second PCR of about 7 to 12 cycles using a sample-barcoded 5' primer and a J-beta primer mix. TCRdb called the 5' RACE reads again in MiXCR, with one record for every CDR3 protein. Here the sample spans about 970,000 distinct CDR3 sequences, about 51% being singletons.

Material for sequencing was blood. The sequence was obtained from a woman in her sixties in good health. The rearrangement uses TRBV6-6 and TRBJ2-7; TRBD2 agrees at 14 bases. CDR3 in DNA: TGTGCCAGCAGCCGAAGCGGGACTAGCGGGAGTGGCGAGCAGTACTTC. Protein: CASSRSGTSGSGEQYF.